This T cell receptor beta chain is drawn from a study of sequential checkpoint blockade in melanoma. Across the study: Maintenance nivolumab came after either treatment sequence. TCRβ was sequenced from DNA of 91 pretreatment tumors. Study results and caveats: Patients with week-13 increases in T-cell fraction and clonality benefited about 30 times more often.

In this sample, this clone turned up a few times. Its antigen is still unknown. Trimming stripped 5 bases from V and 8 bases from J, with 7 bases between. The length of the CDR3 is 11 residues. Assay used: immunoSEQ multiplex PCR; TCRdb lists only in-frame clones, some missing. The sample has more than 10,000 clones, around 28% seen once. The treatment here: randomized to nivolumab then ipilimumab (arm A) or the reverse (arm B). This chain uses TRBV6-7 with TRBJ2-4; tentative D call: TRBD2 (5 bases). TRBV6-7 is labeled an ORF, and its function is uncertain. The specimen comprised tumor tissue (inferred from file names), sampled from a patient given nivolumab and ipilimumab in sequence. The receptor's source is a human donor with melanoma. CDR3 nucleotide sequence: TGTGCCAGCAGTCGGGGATACATTCAGTACTTC. It encodes CASSRGYIQYF.